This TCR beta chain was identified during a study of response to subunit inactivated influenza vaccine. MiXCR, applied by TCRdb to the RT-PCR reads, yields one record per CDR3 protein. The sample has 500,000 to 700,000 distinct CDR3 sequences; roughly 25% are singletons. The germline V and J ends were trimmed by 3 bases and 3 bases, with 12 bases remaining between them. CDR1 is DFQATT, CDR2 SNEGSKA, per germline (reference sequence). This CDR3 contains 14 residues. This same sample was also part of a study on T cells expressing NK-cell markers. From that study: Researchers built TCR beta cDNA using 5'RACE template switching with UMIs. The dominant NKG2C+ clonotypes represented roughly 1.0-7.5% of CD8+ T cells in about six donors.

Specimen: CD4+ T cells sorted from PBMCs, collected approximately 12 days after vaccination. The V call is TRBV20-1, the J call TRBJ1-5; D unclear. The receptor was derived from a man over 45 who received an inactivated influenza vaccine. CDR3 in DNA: TGCAGTGCTAGGGTGGGAGTCACCAATCAGCCCCAGCATTTT. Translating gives CSARVGVTNQPQHF.